The clone carrying this TCR beta chain showed up just once. The data were taken from a study of T cells after yellow fever vaccination. The V gene's germline CDR1 is MNHEY and CDR2 SVGEGT. The CDR3 extends over 15 amino acids. V shed 6 bases, J shed 6 bases, and the junction held 4 bases outside the gene matches. TCRdb reanalysed the 5' RACE reads using MiXCR and keeps one entry per CDR3 protein. The repertoire includes around 200,000 distinct CDR3 sequences, 9.5% to 12% of them detected once, and about 40% sits in the top ten. This specimen consisted of CD8+ T cells sorted from PBMCs, obtained 15 days after the yellow fever booster vaccination. This clonotype was obtained from a man younger than 35 who received the YFV17D yellow fever vaccine. The chain links TRBV6-2 or TRBV6-3 to TRBJ2-1; 14 nucleotides line up with TRBD2. This CDR3 reads CASSLTSGGVNEQFF. CDR3 DNA sequence: TGTGCCAGCAGCCTGACTAGCGGGGGGGTCAATGAGCAGTTCTTC.